The rows below give T cell receptor beta chains drawn from one sample of a study of sequential checkpoint blockade in melanoma. Sequencing used immunoSEQ multiplex PCR; TCRdb keeps in-frame clones, though not all of them. The table has 35,000 to 40,000 clones, 70% to 90% seen once. This specimen was CD8+ T cells sorted from blood (inferred from file names), taken from a patient given nivolumab and ipilimumab in sequence. The receptor set was obtained from a human donor with melanoma. Both conserved end residues are part of each CDR3. The D gene is left open where the match is weak.

TGTGCCAGCAGTGAAGCGGGGACAGGGGAGGGCACTGAAGCTTTCTTT	CASSEAGTGEGTEAFF	TRBD1	16	TRBV2	TRBJ1-1
TGTGCCAGCAGCCAAGATGAGGGTCTACCCTACGAGCAGTACTTC	CASSQDEGLPYEQYF	-	15	TRBV14	TRBJ2-7
TGTGCCAGCAGCTTAGGCCTGGGCGGCTCGGAGGGGTCCTACAATGAGCAGTTCTTC	CASSLGLGGSEGSYNEQFF	-	19	TRBV7-9	TRBJ2-1
TGTGCCAGTAGCCTGACTTGGGAGAACTACGAGCAGTACTTC	CASSLTWENYEQYF	-	14	TRBV19	TRBJ2-7
TGTGCCAGCAGTTCTCTATGGACTAGCGGGGTACCAACCTACGAGCAGTACTTC	CASSSLWTSGVPTYEQYF	TRBD2	18	TRBV28	TRBJ2-7
TGTGCCAGCAGCCAAGATTTGCGCAGGGTGGGAGATACGCAGTATTTT	CASSQDLRRVGDTQYF	-	16	TRBV14	TRBJ2-3
TGTGCCAGCAGCTTACGGGCTAGCGGACTCTACAATGAGCAGTTCTTC	CASSLRASGLYNEQFF	TRBD2	16	TRBV11-2	TRBJ2-1
TGTGCCAGCAGTTCGACAGGGGGCGTCGTAGACACCATATATTTT	CASSSTGGVVDTIYF	TRBD1	15	TRBV27	TRBJ1-3
TGTGCCAGCAGCGTAGCAGGGTTGGACACCGGGGAGCTGTTTTTT	CASSVAGLDTGELFF	-	15	TRBV9	TRBJ2-2
TGTGCCAGCAGTTTACGGGGGACTAGCTTCTACGAGCAGTACTTC	CASSLRGTSFYEQYF	TRBD2	15	TRBV27	TRBJ2-7
TGTGCCAGCAGCTTAGATTTCCGGACACGAATTAATTCACCCCTCCACTTT	CASSLDFRTRINSPLHF	-	17	TRBV7-2	TRBJ1-6
TGTGCCCTAAAGCGTTCTGGAAACACCATATATTTT	CALKRSGNTIYF	-	12	TRBV30	TRBJ1-3
TGTGCCAGTAGTCTGACTACGGGACAGGACATCTATGGCTACACCTTC	CASSLTTGQDIYGYTF	TRBD1	16	TRBV19	TRBJ1-2
TGTGCCAGCAGTTACTGGGGGGGCACTGAAGCTTTCTTT	CASSYWGGTEAFF	-	13	TRBV6-6	TRBJ1-1
TGTGCCAGCAGCTCAACTAGCGGGAGCTACGATGAGCAGTTCTTC	CASSSTSGSYDEQFF	TRBD2	15	TRBV7-9	TRBJ2-1
TGTGCCAGTAGTGTTAATGACAGGGGTGAGGAGACCCAGTACTTC	CASSVNDRGEETQYF	TRBD1	15	TRBV19	TRBJ2-5
TGTGCCAGCAGTTACTCAGCCGCCCGACAGCCCCAGCATTTT	CASSYSAARQPQHF	-	14	TRBV6-5	TRBJ1-5